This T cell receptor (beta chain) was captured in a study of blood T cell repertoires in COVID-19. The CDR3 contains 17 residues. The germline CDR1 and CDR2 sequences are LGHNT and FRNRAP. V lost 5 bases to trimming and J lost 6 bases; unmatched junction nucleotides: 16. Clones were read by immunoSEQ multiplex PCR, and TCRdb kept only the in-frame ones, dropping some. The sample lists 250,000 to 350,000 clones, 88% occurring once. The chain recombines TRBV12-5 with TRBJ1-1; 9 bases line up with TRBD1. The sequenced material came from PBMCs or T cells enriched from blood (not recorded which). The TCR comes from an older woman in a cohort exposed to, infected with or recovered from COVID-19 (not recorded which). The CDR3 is CASGQPQLQGAYAEAFF. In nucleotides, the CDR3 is TGTGCTAGTGGTCAACCACAACTACAGGGGGCTTATGCTGAAGCTTTCTTT.